This T cell receptor beta chain was identified during a study of blood T cell repertoires in COVID-19. In the study overall: T cells, B-cell-depleted T cells, or PBMCs supplied cDNA or gDNA.

Trimming took 6 bases from V and 3 from J; bases not matched to a gene: 7. The length of the CDR3 is 14 residues. Germline values: CDR1 LNHDA, CDR2 SQIVND (reference sequence). Original analysis: The assay estimated nucleated cells by amplifying reference gene primers. The table came from immunoSEQ multiplex PCR; TCRdb's copy has only in-frame clones and leaves some out. Clone size and the V and J calls come from that table; the DNA yielded D and trimming. The data show about 190,000 clones, around 78% seen once. Input material: peripheral blood. The V gene is TRBV19, the J gene TRBJ1-1; 7 nucleotides match TRBD1. The sequence was collected from a woman of 80 years or more with active or convalescent COVID-19. The DNA for the CDR3 is TGTGCCAGTAGGAGTAGGGGGCCGGACACTGAAGCTTTCTTT. Residues: CASRSRGPDTEAFF.